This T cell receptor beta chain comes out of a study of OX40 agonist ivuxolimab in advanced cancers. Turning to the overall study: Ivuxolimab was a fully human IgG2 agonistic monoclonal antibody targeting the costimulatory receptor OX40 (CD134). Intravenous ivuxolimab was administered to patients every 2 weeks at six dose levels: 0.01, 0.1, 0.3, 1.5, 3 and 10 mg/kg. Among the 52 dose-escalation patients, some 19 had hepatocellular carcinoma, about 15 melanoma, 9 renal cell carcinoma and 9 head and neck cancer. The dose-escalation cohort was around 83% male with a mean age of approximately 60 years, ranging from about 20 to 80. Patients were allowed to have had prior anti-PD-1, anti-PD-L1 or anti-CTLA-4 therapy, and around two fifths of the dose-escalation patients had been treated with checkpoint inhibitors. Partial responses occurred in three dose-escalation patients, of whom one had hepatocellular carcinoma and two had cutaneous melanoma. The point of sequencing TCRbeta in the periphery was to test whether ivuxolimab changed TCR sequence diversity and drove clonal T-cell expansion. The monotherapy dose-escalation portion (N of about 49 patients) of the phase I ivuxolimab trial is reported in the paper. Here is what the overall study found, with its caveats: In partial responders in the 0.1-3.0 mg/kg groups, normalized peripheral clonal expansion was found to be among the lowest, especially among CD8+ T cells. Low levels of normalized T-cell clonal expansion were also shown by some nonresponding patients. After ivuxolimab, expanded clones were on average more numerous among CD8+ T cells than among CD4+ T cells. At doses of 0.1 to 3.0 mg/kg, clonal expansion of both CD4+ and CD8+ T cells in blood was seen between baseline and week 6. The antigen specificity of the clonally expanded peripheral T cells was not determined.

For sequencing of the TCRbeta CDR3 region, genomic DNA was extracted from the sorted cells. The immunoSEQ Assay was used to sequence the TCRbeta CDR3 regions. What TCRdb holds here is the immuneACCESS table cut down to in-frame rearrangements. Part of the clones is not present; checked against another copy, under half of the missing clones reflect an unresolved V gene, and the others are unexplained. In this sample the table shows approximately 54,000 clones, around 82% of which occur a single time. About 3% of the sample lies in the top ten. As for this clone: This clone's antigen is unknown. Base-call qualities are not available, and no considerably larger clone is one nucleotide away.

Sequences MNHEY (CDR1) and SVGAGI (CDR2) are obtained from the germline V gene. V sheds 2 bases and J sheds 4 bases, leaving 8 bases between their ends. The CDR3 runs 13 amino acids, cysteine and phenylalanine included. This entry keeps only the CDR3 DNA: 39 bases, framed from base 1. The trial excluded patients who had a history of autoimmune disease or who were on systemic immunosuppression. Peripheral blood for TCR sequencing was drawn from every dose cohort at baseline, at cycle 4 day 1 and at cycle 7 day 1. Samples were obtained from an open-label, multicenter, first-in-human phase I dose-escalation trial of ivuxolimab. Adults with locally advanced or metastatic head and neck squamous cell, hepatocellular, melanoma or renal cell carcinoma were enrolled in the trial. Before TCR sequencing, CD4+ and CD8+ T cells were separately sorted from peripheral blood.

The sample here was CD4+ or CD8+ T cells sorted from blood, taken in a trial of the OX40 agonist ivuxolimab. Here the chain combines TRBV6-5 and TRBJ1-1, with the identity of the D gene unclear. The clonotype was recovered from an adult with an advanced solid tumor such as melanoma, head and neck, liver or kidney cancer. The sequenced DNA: TGTGCCAGCAGTTACACCGGTGGCACTGAAGCTTTCTTT. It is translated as CASSYTGGTEAFF.